This T cell receptor beta chain was retrieved from a study of T-cell memory formation after mild COVID-19. TCRdb passed the 5' RACE reads through MiXCR, listing each CDR3 protein once. This sample yields fewer than 650,000 distinct CDR3 sequences, of which roughly 17% are seen a single time; about 8.1% belongs to the top ten. The CDR3 consists of 17 residues. After removal of 0 bases from V and 4 bases from J, the junction contained 12 bases not matched to a gene. Germline V gives CDR1 SGHKS, CDR2 YYEKEE (reference sequence). Notes on this clonotype: Its antigen is still unknown.

General study findings and limits: Day 15 to 85 contractors were CD4/CD8 balanced; later expanders leaned CD4+. Prior to infection, memory already included some responding clones, suggesting cross-reactive memory joined.

The chain is built from TRBV5-5 and TRBJ1-2; 7 bases match TRBD1. The sequence came from an adult woman who had mild COVID-19 (a few samples of this study predate the infection). Cell type and time point are not known. The sequenced material came from PBMCs or a T cell subset sorted from them (not recorded which). Here the CDR3 reads CASSLGLGTVQSYGYTF. The CDR3, as DNA: TGTGCCAGCAGCTTGGGGTTAGGGACAGTACAAAGCTATGGCTACACCTTC.